These 14 T cell receptor beta chains were all obtained from the same sample, sequenced in a study of Siglec-9 on CD8 T cells in melanoma. Data came from immunoSEQ multiplex PCR; TCRdb stores just in-frame clones and leaves some out. The data contain 30,000 to 45,000 clones, about 86% of them seen just once; the ten biggest clones take up approximately 2%. The sequencing input was Siglec-9- CD8+ T cells sorted from blood. These receptor sequences come from a human donor in good health.

The gene calls are TRBV10-1 and TRBJ2-1, with 13 nucleotides matching TRBD2. The CDR3 totals 16 residues. Germline assignment: CDR1 WNHNN and CDR2 SYGVQD (reference sequence). Trimming at V came to 3 bases and at J to 7 bases, leaving 6 bases not matched to a gene. CDR3 in DNA: TGCGCCAGCAGTGAATACGGACTAGCGGGAGAAAATGAGCAGTTCTTC. Translated, it gives CASSEYGLAGENEQFF.

J is TRBJ1-3 and V is TRBV5-1, with no clear D. Trimming shortened V by 0 bases and J by 0 bases, and 7 bases separated the two germline ends. This CDR3 is 15 amino acids long. Per germline, CDR1 SGHRS and CDR2 YFSETQ. The CDR3 reads CASSLDFSSGNTIYF. As DNA, the CDR3 is TGCGCCAGCAGCTTGGACTTCTCCTCTGGAAACACCATATATTTT.

V usage is TRBV16 and J usage is TRBJ2-4, with 8 bases that match TRBD1. J gave up 7 bases and V 5 bases, and 7 bases lay outside the gene matches. Per germline, CDR1 KGHSY and CDR2 FQNENV. This CDR3 region has 14 residues. CDR3 sequence (DNA): TGTGCCAGCAGCAACGGACAGGGTTGGAACATTCAGTACTTC. This sequence encodes CASSNGQGWNIQYF. The whole variable domain, filled in from reference TRBV16 and TRBJ2-4, reads GEEVAQTPKHLVRGEGQKAKLYCAPIKGHSYVFWYQQVLKNEFKFLISFQNENVFDETGMPKERFSAKCLPNSPCSLEIQATKLEDSAVYFCASSNGQGWNIQYFGAGTRLSVL.

The rearrangement joins TRBV7-9 to TRBJ2-7, with 11 nucleotides matching TRBD1. There are 14 residues in the CDR3. V lost 7 bases, J lost 6 bases, and 8 bases stayed unmatched. In germline, CDR1 is SEHNR, CDR2 FQNEAQ (reference sequence). The CDR3 reads CASTSLDRGLEQYF. CDR3 in DNA: TGTGCCAGCACATCCTTGGACAGGGGGCTCGAGCAGTACTTC.

V gene TRBV6-1 combines with J gene TRBJ2-5, with 9 bases lining up with TRBD1. V lost 0 bases, J lost 4 bases, and 6 bases stayed unmatched. Germline V CDR1 and CDR2: MNHNS, SASEGT. The CDR3 length is 16 residues. CDR3 protein: CASSEALGQGRETQYF. CDR3 DNA: TGTGCCAGCAGTGAAGCGCTGGGACAGGGAAGAGAGACCCAGTACTTC.

This clone turned up a few times. The genes are TRBV5-4 and TRBJ1-6; D remains unclear. Germline V gives CDR1 SGHNT, CDR2 YYREEE (reference sequence). This CDR3 is built from 13 residues. Trimming took off 2 bases at V and 6 bases at J, with 6 bases between the two ends. The CDR3 nucleotides read TGTGCCAGCAGCTTTATGGGTAATTCACCCCTCCACTTT. Amino acids: CASSFMGNSPLHF.

This rearrangement joins TRBV6-5 to TRBJ1-1, with D uncertain. CDR3 length: 11 residues. V was cut by 10 bases and J by 5 bases, with 11 bases left in between. Germline V gene data show CDR1 as MNHEY and CDR2 as SVGAGI. In DNA, the CDR3 is TGTGCCACCGAGGTTGGGACTGAAGCTTTCTTT. Translated, it gives CATEVGTEAFF.

This chain joins TRBV7-8 and TRBJ2-2, with D possibly called TRBD1 or TRBD2 (6 bases each). With 8 bases removed from V and 6 bases from J, the gap between germline ends came to 13 bases. The CDR3 sequence is 13 residues long. Per germline, CDR1 SGHVS and CDR2 FQNEAQ. The CDR3 DNA reads TGTGCCAGCCCGAGGGGGGACCCCGGGGAGCTGTTTTTT. This gives the protein CASPRGDPGELFF.

The V and J genes are TRBV2 and TRBJ2-7; 10 bases align to TRBD2. In germline, CDR1 is SNHLY, CDR2 FYNNEI. CDR3 length equals 18 residues. V was pared by 3 bases and J by 1 base, with 12 bases of the junction left unmatched. The CDR3 sequence: CASSDRLAGVLLSYEQYF. DNA for the CDR3: TGTGCCAGCAGTGATCGGCTAGCGGGGGTCCTCTTATCCTACGAGCAGTACTTC.

This chain uses TRBV19 with TRBJ2-5; D is possibly TRBD2 (5 bases). Germline-derived CDR1 and CDR2 are LNHDA and SQIVND (reference sequence). The length of the CDR3 is 17 residues. Trimming cost V 8 bases and J 0 bases, with 22 bases left between them. In DNA form, the CDR3 reads TGTGCCAGTTCCAATCGCCCGAGGGAGAAATACCAAGAGACCCAGTACTTC. Translating it yields CASSNRPREKYQETQYF.

CDR3 residues: CASSLESGTDTQYF. The CDR3 region has the DNA TGTGCCAGCAGCTTGGAGTCAGGCACAGATACGCAGTATTTT. The rearrangement uses TRBV27 and TRBJ2-3; D is unresolved. CDR3 length: 14 amino acids. Trimming took off 6 bases at V and 1 base at J, with 11 bases between the two ends. Germline V gives CDR1 MNHEY, CDR2 SMNVEV (reference sequence).

The chain is built from TRBV28 and TRBJ2-7; 14 bases fit TRBD2. This CDR3 has 13 amino acids. Trimming cost V 8 bases and J 6 bases; bases outside gene matches: 3. CDR1 is MDHEN and CDR2 is SYDVKM in the germline V gene. CDR3 bases: TGTGCCAGCCGGGGACTAGCGGGAGTCGAGCAGTACTTC. Translation: CASRGLAGVEQYF.

The CDR3 protein is CASSQEFVGGADTQYF. The CDR3 DNA sequence: TGCGCCAGCAGCCAAGAGTTCGTAGGCGGGGCAGATACGCAGTATTTT. The V and J genes are TRBV4-1 and TRBJ2-3, with D perhaps TRBD2 (6 bases). Germline loops: CDR1 MGHRA, CDR2 YSYEKL. CDR3 length equals 16 residues. V dropped 0 bases and J dropped 4 bases, with 14 bases sitting between them.

This clone appeared once. The chain couples TRBV27 to TRBJ1-6, with D uncertain. The V end lost 2 bases, the J end lost 10 bases, and 9 bases lay between the germline ends. CDR1 is MNHEY and CDR2 is SMNVEV in the germline V gene (reference sequence). This CDR3 is 13 amino acids long. The CDR3 sequence: CASSLGLGSPLHF. CDR3 DNA sequence: TGTGCCAGCAGTTTAGGGTTGGGGTCACCCCTCCACTTT.